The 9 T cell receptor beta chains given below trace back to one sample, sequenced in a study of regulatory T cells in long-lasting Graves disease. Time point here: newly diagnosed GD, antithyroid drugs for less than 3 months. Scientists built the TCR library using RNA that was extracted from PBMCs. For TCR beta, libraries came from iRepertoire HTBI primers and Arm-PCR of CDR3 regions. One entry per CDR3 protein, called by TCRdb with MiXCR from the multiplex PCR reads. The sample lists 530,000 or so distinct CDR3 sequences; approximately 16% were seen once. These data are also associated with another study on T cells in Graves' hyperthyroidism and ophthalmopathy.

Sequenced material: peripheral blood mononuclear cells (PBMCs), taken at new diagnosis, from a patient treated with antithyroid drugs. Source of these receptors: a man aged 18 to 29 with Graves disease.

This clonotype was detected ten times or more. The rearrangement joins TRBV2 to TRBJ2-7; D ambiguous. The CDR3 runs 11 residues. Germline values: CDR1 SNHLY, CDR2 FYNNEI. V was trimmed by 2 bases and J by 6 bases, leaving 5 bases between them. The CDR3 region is CASSELGEQYF. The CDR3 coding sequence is TGTGCCAGCAGTGAACTCGGCGAGCAGTACTTC.

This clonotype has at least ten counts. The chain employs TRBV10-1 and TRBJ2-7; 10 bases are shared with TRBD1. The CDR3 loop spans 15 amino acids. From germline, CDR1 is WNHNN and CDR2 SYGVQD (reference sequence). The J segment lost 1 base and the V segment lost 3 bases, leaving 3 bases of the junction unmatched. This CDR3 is CASSDGGQGSYEQYF. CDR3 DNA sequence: TGCGCCAGCAGTGATGGGGGACAGGGGTCCTACGAGCAGTACTTC.

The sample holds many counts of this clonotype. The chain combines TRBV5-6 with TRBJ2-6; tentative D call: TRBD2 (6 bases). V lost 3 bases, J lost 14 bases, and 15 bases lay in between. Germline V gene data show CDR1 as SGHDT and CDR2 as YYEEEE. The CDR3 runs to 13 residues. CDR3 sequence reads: CASSWGREEFLTF. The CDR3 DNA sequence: TGTGCCAGCAGCTGGGGCAGGGAGGAATTCCTGACTTTC.

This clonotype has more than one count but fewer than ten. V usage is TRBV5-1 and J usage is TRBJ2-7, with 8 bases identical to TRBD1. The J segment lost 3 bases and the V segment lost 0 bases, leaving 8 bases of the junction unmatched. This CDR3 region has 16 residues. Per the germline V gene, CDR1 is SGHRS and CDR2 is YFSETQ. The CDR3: CASSLGQGAGSYEQYF. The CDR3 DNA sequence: TGCGCCAGCAGCTTGGGCCAGGGGGCAGGCAGCTACGAGCAGTACTTC.

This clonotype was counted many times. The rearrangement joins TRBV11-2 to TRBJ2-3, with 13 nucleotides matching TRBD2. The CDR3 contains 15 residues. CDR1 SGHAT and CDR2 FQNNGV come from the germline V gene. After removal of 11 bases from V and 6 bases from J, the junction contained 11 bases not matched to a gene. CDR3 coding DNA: TGTGCCCAGGGGACTAGCGGGGTTGCAACGGATACGCAGTATTTT. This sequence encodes CAQGTSGVATDTQYF.

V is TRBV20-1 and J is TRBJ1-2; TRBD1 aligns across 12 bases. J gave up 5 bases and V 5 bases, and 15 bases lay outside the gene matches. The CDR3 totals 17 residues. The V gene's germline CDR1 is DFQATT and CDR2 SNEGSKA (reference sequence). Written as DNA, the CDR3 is TGCAGTGCTTCTCGGGGGGGACAGGGGGCGTGGGCTTATGGCTACACCTTC. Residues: CSASRGGQGAWAYGYTF.

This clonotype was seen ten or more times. CDR3 DNA: TGCAGTGCTAGCGTCGATAACAATGAGCAGTTCTTC. It encodes CSASVDNNEQFF. J is TRBJ2-1 and V is TRBV20-1; D ambiguous. This CDR3 spans 12 amino acids. Between the trimmed V and J ends, which lost 3 bases and 5 bases, there was a span of 8 bases. Per the germline V gene, CDR1 is DFQATT and CDR2 is SNEGSKA (reference sequence).

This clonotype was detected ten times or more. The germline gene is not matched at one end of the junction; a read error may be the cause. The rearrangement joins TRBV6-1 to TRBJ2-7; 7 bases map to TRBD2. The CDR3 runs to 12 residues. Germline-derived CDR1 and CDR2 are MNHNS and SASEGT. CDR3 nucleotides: TGTGCCAGCAGTGACCCCCCGGGGGGAAACGACTTC. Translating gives CASSDPPGGNDF.

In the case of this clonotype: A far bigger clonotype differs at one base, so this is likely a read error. CDR3 sequence (DNA): TGTGCCTGGTGTCTAGAGACTAGTGTCAACAATGAGCAGTACTTC. The encoded protein is CAWCLETSVNNEQYF. This rearrangement joins TRBV30 to TRBJ2-7; TRBD2 is a possible D gene (6 bases). The V end lost 5 bases, the J end lost 7 bases, and 24 bases lay between the germline ends. Germline V lookup: CDR1 GTSNPN, CDR2 SVGIG (reference sequence). This CDR3 is built from 15 residues.